Only a few counts were recorded for the clone carrying this TCR beta chain. Its cognate antigen is unknown. The data were taken from a study of identical twins. Study results and caveats: The authors drew conclusions from cross-sectional statistical analysis rather than following the same donors. Out-of-frame sharing of TCR alpha in monozygotic twins was underestimated by models.

MiXCR was run by TCRdb on the 5' RACE reads, yielding one entry per CDR3 protein. Of approximately 350,000 distinct CDR3 sequences listed, over 9% are singletons. V dropped 1 base and J dropped 5 bases, with 20 bases sitting between them. The germline gives CDR1 LNHNV, CDR2 YYDKDF (reference sequence). The CDR3 has 17 residues. These same data were also listed under a study on yellow fever vaccine responses in identical twins. From that report: Convergence reportedly seemed to mark part of the twins' vaccine T cell response, with personalization marking the rest.

The chain combines TRBV15 with TRBJ2-5; D possibly corresponds to TRBD2 (5 bases). The source material was CD8+ T cells sorted from blood. This TCR derives from a woman under 30 in good health. The CDR3 region has the DNA TGTGCCACCAGCAGAGTTGCTAGTGGGAGTCTGGGGGAGACCCAGTACTTC. Protein sequence: CATSRVASGSLGETQYF. Full variable domain (rest looked up from reference TRBV15 and TRBJ2-5): DAMVIQNPRYQVTQFGKPVTLSCSQTLNHNVMYWYQQKSSQAPKLLFHYYDKDFNNEADTPDNFQSRRPNTSFCFLDIRSPGLGDTAMYLCATSRVASGSLGETQYFGPGTRLLVL.